This TCR beta chain is drawn from a study of OX40 agonist ivuxolimab in advanced cancers. Study at large: Patients were dosed with the agonistic anti-OX40 (CD134) antibody ivuxolimab.

TCRdb keeps only in-frame clones here, not all; method: immunoSEQ multiplex PCR. The sample includes tens of thousands of clones, approximately 91% of them seen just once. It was autoimmune disease history or systemic immunosuppression that excluded patients. CDR1 is SGHVS, CDR2 FQNEAQ, per germline. The CDR3 is made up of 16 amino acids. Trimming left V 1 base short and J 4 bases short, with 16 bases between. Source: CD4+ or CD8+ T cells sorted from blood, taken in a trial of the OX40 agonist ivuxolimab. The clonotype comes from an adult with an advanced solid tumor such as melanoma, head and neck, liver or kidney cancer. The J gene is TRBJ1-2, the V gene TRBV7-8; no clear D gene. DNA for the CDR3: TGTGCCAGCAGCTTAGACCCCACGGGAATGGGCTATGGCTACACCTTC. Amino acids: CASSLDPTGMGYGYTF.